The present entry profiles one T cell receptor beta chain with its context. Germline V CDR1 and CDR2: SGHNT, YYREEE (reference sequence). CDR3 length: 13 amino acids. The V end was cut by 4 bases, the J end by 9 bases, with 11 bases between. This record comes from a study of T cell repertoires in cytomegalovirus infection. Study at large: Public signatures in TCR beta pointed to CMV infection and matching HLA type.

TCRdb redid the calling of the reads with MiXCR, one entry per CDR3 protein. Here the sample spans roughly 100,000 distinct CDR3 sequences, 16% being singletons. The sequenced material came from PBMCs. This chain uses TRBV5-4 with TRBJ1-6; tentatively, D is TRBD1 (6 bases). The origin of this receptor is a human donor in good health (CMV status not recorded). Some clones in this sample may be carry-over from other donors' samples. CDR3 in DNA: TGTGCCAGCAGCCCTGGACAGTTTTCACCCCTCCACTTT. The encoded protein is CASSPGQFSPLHF.